Sequencing of this T cell receptor (beta chain) was carried out in a study of blood T cell repertoires in COVID-19. As for the study in general: Acute and convalescent COVID-19 samples came from the United States, Italy and Spain. Sources were T cells, B-cell-depleted T cells, or PBMCs; the material itself was cDNA or gDNA.

As processed by the authors: For nucleated cells, counts were estimated from reference gene primer amplification. This table comes from immunoSEQ multiplex PCR, and its TCRdb copy is limited to in-frame clones, with some not included. V and J calls and clone size are those listed in that table; D and trimming were worked out from the DNA. The sample lists 100,000 to 150,000 clones, 84% occurring once. From germline, CDR1 is KGHSH and CDR2 LQKENI. The trim removed 6 bases at V and 3 bases at J, leaving 4 bases unmatched. The CDR3 contains 14 residues. This chain joins TRBV18 and TRBJ2-7, with TRBD2 identical over 11 bases. Sequencing input: peripheral blood. The receptor was isolated from a man in his 60s with acute or convalescent COVID-19. The CDR3 loop is CASSTGLAGYEQYF. CDR3 DNA sequence: TGTGCCAGCTCGACTGGACTAGCGGGCTACGAGCAGTACTTC.